These T cell receptor beta chains were read from a single sample in a study of cytomegalovirus exposure and HLA in healthy donors. Repertoires were generated with immunoSEQ multiplex PCR, while TCRdb's copy carries only in-frame clones and drops some. Its table lists 80,000 or so clones. The sequencing sample was made of PBMCs. Receptors originate from a woman younger than 45 in good health and CMV-seronegative. Each CDR3 is given with its conserved first and last residue. The D gene is left open where the match is weak.

V gene: TRBV10-2
D gene: TRBD2
J gene: TRBJ2-7
CDR3 protein: CASSELVAGPYEQYF
CDR3 DNA: TGCGCCAGCAGTGAGTTGGTAGCGGGACCCTACGAGCAGTACTTC

V gene: TRBV4-1
D gene: TRBD1
J gene: TRBJ1-4
CDR3 protein: CASSQVPDRERQTNEKLFF
CDR3 DNA: TGCGCCAGCAGCCAAGTACCTGACAGGGAGCGGCAGACTAATGAAAAACTGTTTTTT

V gene: TRBV15
D gene: NA
J gene: TRBJ1-4
CDR3 protein: CATSVRRQGGEKLFF
CDR3 DNA: TGTGCCACCAGCGTCCGGCGGCAGGGCGGCGAAAAACTGTTTTTT

V gene: TRBV6-1
D gene: NA
J gene: TRBJ2-7
CDR3 protein: CASREAYEQYF
CDR3 DNA: TGTGCCAGCAGGGAGGCCTACGAGCAGTACTTC

V gene: TRBV6-1
D gene: NA
J gene: TRBJ1-4
CDR3 protein: CASSGTGRVGEKLFF
CDR3 DNA: TGTGCCAGCAGTGGTACAGGGAGGGTTGGTGAAAAACTGTTTTTT

V gene: TRBV5-1
D gene: NA
J gene: TRBJ1-1
CDR3 protein: CASSLGPGLNTEAFF
CDR3 DNA: TGCGCCAGCAGCTTGGGCCCAGGGCTCAACACTGAAGCTTTCTTT

V gene: TRBV5-6
D gene: NA
J gene: TRBJ1-2
CDR3 protein: CASSLNEGRGGYTF
CDR3 DNA: TGTGCCAGCAGCTTGAATGAAGGACGGGGAGGCTACACCTTC

V gene: TRBV4-1
D gene: TRBD1
J gene: TRBJ1-5
CDR3 protein: CASSPFDRGTKPQHF
CDR3 DNA: TGCGCCAGCAGCCCCTTCGACAGGGGGACGAAGCCCCAGCATTTT

V gene: TRBV29-1
D gene: NA
J gene: TRBJ2-2
CDR3 protein: CSVEFLESLNGELFF
CDR3 DNA: TGCAGCGTTGAGTTCTTAGAATCCCTCAACGGGGAGCTGTTTTTT

V gene: TRBV5-6
D gene: TRBD1
J gene: TRBJ1-1
CDR3 protein: CASSLGVGTVNTEAFF
CDR3 DNA: TGTGCCAGCAGCTTGGGGGTCGGGACAGTGAACACTGAAGCTTTCTTT

V gene: TRBV2
D gene: NA
J gene: TRBJ1-1
CDR3 protein: CASVGGRSSSIENTEAFF
CDR3 DNA: TGTGCCAGCGTGGGGGGAAGGTCTTCGAGTATAGAGAACACTGAAGCTTTCTTT

V gene: TRBV6-7
D gene: NA
J gene: TRBJ1-6
CDR3 protein: CASSPRRQCVPPLHF
CDR3 DNA: TGTGCCAGCAGCCCCCGGAGGCAGTGTGTTCCACCCCTCCACTTT

V gene: TRBV5-6
D gene: NA
J gene: TRBJ2-2
CDR3 protein: CASSLRRHTGELFF
CDR3 DNA: TGTGCCAGCAGCTTAAGGCGGCACACCGGGGAGCTGTTTTTT

V gene: TRBV7-8
D gene: NA
J gene: TRBJ2-7
CDR3 protein: CASSLGRGPSYEQYF
CDR3 DNA: TGTGCCAGCAGCTTAGGGAGGGGGCCGTCCTACGAGCAGTACTTC

V gene: TRBV7-8
D gene: NA
J gene: TRBJ1-1
CDR3 protein: CASSLHEGATEAFF
CDR3 DNA: TGTGCCAGCAGCTTACACGAAGGGGCCACTGAAGCTTTCTTT

V gene: TRBV5-1
D gene: TRBD2
J gene: TRBJ2-5
CDR3 protein: CASSVAGHDGGNQYF
CDR3 DNA: TGCGCCAGCAGCGTAGCGGGACACGACGGGGGGAACCAGTACTTC

V gene: TRBV5-8
D gene: NA
J gene: TRBJ2-7
CDR3 protein: CASSPQDMLRLRQYF
CDR3 DNA: TGTGCCAGCAGCCCACAAGACATGCTCCGCCTACGGCAGTACTTC

V gene: TRBV19
D gene: TRBD1
J gene: TRBJ1-5
CDR3 protein: CATGQGYQPQHF
CDR3 DNA: TGTGCCACGGGACAGGGGTATCAGCCCCAGCATTTT

V gene: TRBV7-2
D gene: NA
J gene: TRBJ2-1
CDR3 protein: CASSLVVSHRVGLGNEQFF
CDR3 DNA: TGTGCCAGCAGCTTAGTCGTGAGTCACAGGGTCGGGCTAGGGAATGAGCAGTTCTTC

V gene: TRBV5-1
D gene: NA
J gene: TRBJ2-7
CDR3 protein: CASSLRGTKAYEQYF
CDR3 DNA: TGCGCCAGCAGCTTGCGGGGAACCAAGGCCTACGAGCAGTACTTC

V gene: TRBV15
D gene: NA
J gene: TRBJ2-1
CDR3 protein: CATSRGQVVGHNEQFF
CDR3 DNA: TGTGCCACCAGCAGAGGTCAGGTAGTAGGCCACAATGAGCAGTTCTTC

V gene: TRBV29-1
D gene: NA
J gene: TRBJ2-7
CDR3 protein: CSVVRRSDSHEQYF
CDR3 DNA: TGCAGCGTTGTGAGACGAAGCGATTCCCACGAGCAGTACTTC

V gene: TRBV27
D gene: NA
J gene: TRBJ1-1
CDR3 protein: CASAQGRGSTEAFF
CDR3 DNA: TGTGCCAGCGCACAGGGAAGAGGATCCACTGAAGCTTTCTTT

V gene: TRBV6-1
D gene: TRBD1
J gene: TRBJ1-1
CDR3 protein: CASRDPGTDTF
CDR3 DNA: TGTGCCAGCAGAGACCCGGGGACAGATACTTTT

V gene: TRBV7-2
D gene: TRBD1
J gene: TRBJ1-1
CDR3 protein: CASSLAGGGTEAFF
CDR3 DNA: TGTGCCAGCAGCTTAGCAGGGGGCGGCACTGAAGCTTTCTTT

V gene: TRBV19
D gene: TRBD1
J gene: TRBJ1-1
CDR3 protein: CASSIARRTGGPLNTEAFF
CDR3 DNA: TGTGCCAGTAGTATTGCGAGGAGGACAGGGGGTCCGTTGAACACTGAAGCTTTCTTT

V gene: TRBV4-2
D gene: TRBD2
J gene: TRBJ2-2
CDR3 protein: CASSQEVGTTYTGELFF
CDR3 DNA: TGTGCCAGCAGCCAAGAGGTAGGGACTACCTACACCGGGGAGCTGTTTTTT

V gene: TRBV18
D gene: TRBD1
J gene: TRBJ2-7
CDR3 protein: CASSGQGEDEQYF
CDR3 DNA: TGTGCCAGCTCCGGACAGGGGGAGGACGAGCAGTACTTC

V gene: TRBV27
D gene: NA
J gene: TRBJ1-1
CDR3 protein: CASSTSGVYTEAFF
CDR3 DNA: TGTGCCAGCAGTACTTCAGGGGTGTACACTGAAGCTTTCTTT

V gene: TRBV29-1
D gene: TRBD2
J gene: TRBJ2-5
CDR3 protein: CSVSGGIETQYF
CDR3 DNA: TGCAGCGTTAGCGGGGGTATCGAGACCCAGTACTTC

V gene: TRBV7-9
D gene: TRBD2
J gene: TRBJ2-1
CDR3 protein: CASSVGLAGGEQFF
CDR3 DNA: TGTGCCAGCAGCGTAGGACTAGCGGGAGGTGAGCAGTTCTTC

V gene: TRBV5-6
D gene: NA
J gene: TRBJ2-7
CDR3 protein: CASSLGGSGSYEQYF
CDR3 DNA: TGTGCCAGCAGCTTGGGAGGAAGTGGGTCCTACGAGCAGTACTTC

V gene: TRBV4-2
D gene: TRBD2
J gene: TRBJ2-2
CDR3 protein: CASSQDITSGTGELFF
CDR3 DNA: TGTGCCAGCAGCCAAGATATAACTAGCGGGACCGGGGAGCTGTTTTTT

V gene: TRBV5-1
D gene: TRBD1
J gene: TRBJ1-2
CDR3 protein: CASSPWDRVRSNYGYTF
CDR3 DNA: TGCGCCAGCAGCCCCTGGGACAGGGTGAGGAGTAACTATGGCTACACCTTC

V gene: TRBV5-6
D gene: NA
J gene: TRBJ2-7
CDR3 protein: CASSESLGQRSYEQYF
CDR3 DNA: TGTGCCAGCAGCGAGAGCCTCGGACAGCGCTCCTACGAGCAGTACTTC

V gene: TRBV4-1
D gene: TRBD1
J gene: TRBJ1-2
CDR3 protein: CASSQAGQGSSGYTF
CDR3 DNA: TGCGCCAGCAGCCAAGCTGGACAGGGGAGCAGTGGCTACACCTTC

V gene: TRBV6-1
D gene: NA
J gene: TRBJ2-3
CDR3 protein: CASSVRLGTDTQYF
CDR3 DNA: TGTGCCAGCAGTGTGAGGTTGGGCACAGATACGCAGTATTTT

V gene: TRBV30
D gene: NA
J gene: TRBJ2-2
CDR3 protein: CAWQRRPLERELFF
CDR3 DNA: TGTGCCTGGCAAAGGAGGCCCCTCGAGAGAGAGCTGTTTTTT

V gene: TRBV6-5
D gene: NA
J gene: TRBJ2-7
CDR3 protein: CASSYSREGLGGEQYF
CDR3 DNA: TGTGCCAGCAGTTACTCGAGAGAGGGCCTGGGGGGCGAGCAGTACTTC

V gene: TRBV30
D gene: NA
J gene: TRBJ2-2
CDR3 protein: CAWSDRAAGELFF
CDR3 DNA: TGTGCCTGGAGTGACAGGGCGGCCGGGGAGCTGTTTTTT

V gene: TRBV6-5
D gene: TRBD2
J gene: TRBJ2-7
CDR3 protein: CASSLAGGSYEQYF
CDR3 DNA: TGTGCCAGCAGTTTGGCGGGAGGATCCTACGAGCAGTACTTC

V gene: TRBV30
D gene: NA
J gene: TRBJ2-7
CDR3 protein: CAWSYTAGLEQYF
CDR3 DNA: TGTGCCTGGAGTTACACCGCGGGCCTCGAGCAGTACTTC

V gene: TRBV10-3
D gene: NA
J gene: TRBJ1-6
CDR3 protein: CAIKGYNSPLHF
CDR3 DNA: TGTGCCATCAAGGGGTATAATTCACCCCTACACTTT

V gene: TRBV5-1
D gene: NA
J gene: TRBJ1-1
CDR3 protein: CASSLTGDTEAFF
CDR3 DNA: TGCGCCAGCAGCTTAACAGGAGACACTGAAGCTTTCTTT

V gene: TRBV28
D gene: NA
J gene: TRBJ2-3
CDR3 protein: CASSPPTVTADTQYF
CDR3 DNA: TGTGCCAGCAGTCCTCCGACTGTAACCGCAGATACGCAGTATTTT

V gene: TRBV6-5
D gene: NA
J gene: TRBJ1-1
CDR3 protein: CASSRYAGKNTEAFF
CDR3 DNA: TGTGCCAGCAGTCGGTACGCCGGGAAGAACACTGAAGCTTTCTTT

V gene: TRBV5-1
D gene: TRBD1
J gene: TRBJ1-1
CDR3 protein: CASSWGSYRGDMNTEAFF
CDR3 DNA: TGCGCCAGCAGCTGGGGAAGTTACAGGGGCGACATGAACACTGAAGCTTTCTTT

V gene: TRBV4-1
D gene: TRBD2
J gene: TRBJ2-3
CDR3 protein: CASSHRSLQRGGIPDTQYF
CDR3 DNA: TGCGCCAGCAGCCATAGAAGCCTCCAGCGGGGGGGCATCCCAGATACGCAGTATTTT

V gene: TRBV2
D gene: TRBD1
J gene: TRBJ2-7
CDR3 protein: CASSEAGGISYEQYF
CDR3 DNA: TGTGCCAGCAGTGAGGCAGGGGGCATAAGTTACGAGCAGTACTTC

V gene: TRBV19
D gene: NA
J gene: TRBJ1-2
CDR3 protein: CASSIGTESANYGYTF
CDR3 DNA: TGTGCCAGTAGTATAGGGACAGAATCAGCTAACTATGGCTACACCTTC

V gene: TRBV29-1
D gene: NA
J gene: TRBJ1-1
CDR3 protein: CSVAGRSQEAFF
CDR3 DNA: TGCAGCGTCGCGGGAAGAAGTCAAGAAGCTTTCTTT